This T cell receptor (beta chain) was retrieved from a study of cytomegalovirus exposure and HLA in healthy donors. The CDR3 loop spans 16 amino acids. CDR1 and CDR2 (germline): LNHDA, SQIVND (reference sequence). Trimming took 4 bases from V and 2 from J; bases not matched to a gene: 4. PCR amplification relied on 60 Vbeta primers (plus 13 Jbeta primers). As handled by the study authors: The authors later counted about 80 million unique TCR beta chains, roughly 10 million of them shared. Assay used: immunoSEQ multiplex PCR; TCRdb lists only in-frame clones, some missing. From that table come the V and J calls and clone size; the DNA was used to work out D and trimming. The sample records 100,000 to 150,000 clones, roughly 80% being singletons. Study outcomes and limitations: Accurate HLA-A and HLA-B prediction from TCR beta sequences was reported for most subjects. Researchers reported from a later analysis that most CMV-associated TCR beta chains appeared HLA-restricted.

Comments on this clone: Its antigen is unidentified.

The sequence was obtained from a woman aged 40 to 49 in good health and CMV-seronegative. The chain combines TRBV19 with TRBJ2-1; 11 nucleotides match TRBD2. Material for sequencing was PBMCs. The CDR3 is CASSTVAGGPYNEQFF. The CDR3 nucleotides read TGTGCCAGTAGTACCGTAGCGGGAGGGCCCTACAATGAGCAGTTCTTC.